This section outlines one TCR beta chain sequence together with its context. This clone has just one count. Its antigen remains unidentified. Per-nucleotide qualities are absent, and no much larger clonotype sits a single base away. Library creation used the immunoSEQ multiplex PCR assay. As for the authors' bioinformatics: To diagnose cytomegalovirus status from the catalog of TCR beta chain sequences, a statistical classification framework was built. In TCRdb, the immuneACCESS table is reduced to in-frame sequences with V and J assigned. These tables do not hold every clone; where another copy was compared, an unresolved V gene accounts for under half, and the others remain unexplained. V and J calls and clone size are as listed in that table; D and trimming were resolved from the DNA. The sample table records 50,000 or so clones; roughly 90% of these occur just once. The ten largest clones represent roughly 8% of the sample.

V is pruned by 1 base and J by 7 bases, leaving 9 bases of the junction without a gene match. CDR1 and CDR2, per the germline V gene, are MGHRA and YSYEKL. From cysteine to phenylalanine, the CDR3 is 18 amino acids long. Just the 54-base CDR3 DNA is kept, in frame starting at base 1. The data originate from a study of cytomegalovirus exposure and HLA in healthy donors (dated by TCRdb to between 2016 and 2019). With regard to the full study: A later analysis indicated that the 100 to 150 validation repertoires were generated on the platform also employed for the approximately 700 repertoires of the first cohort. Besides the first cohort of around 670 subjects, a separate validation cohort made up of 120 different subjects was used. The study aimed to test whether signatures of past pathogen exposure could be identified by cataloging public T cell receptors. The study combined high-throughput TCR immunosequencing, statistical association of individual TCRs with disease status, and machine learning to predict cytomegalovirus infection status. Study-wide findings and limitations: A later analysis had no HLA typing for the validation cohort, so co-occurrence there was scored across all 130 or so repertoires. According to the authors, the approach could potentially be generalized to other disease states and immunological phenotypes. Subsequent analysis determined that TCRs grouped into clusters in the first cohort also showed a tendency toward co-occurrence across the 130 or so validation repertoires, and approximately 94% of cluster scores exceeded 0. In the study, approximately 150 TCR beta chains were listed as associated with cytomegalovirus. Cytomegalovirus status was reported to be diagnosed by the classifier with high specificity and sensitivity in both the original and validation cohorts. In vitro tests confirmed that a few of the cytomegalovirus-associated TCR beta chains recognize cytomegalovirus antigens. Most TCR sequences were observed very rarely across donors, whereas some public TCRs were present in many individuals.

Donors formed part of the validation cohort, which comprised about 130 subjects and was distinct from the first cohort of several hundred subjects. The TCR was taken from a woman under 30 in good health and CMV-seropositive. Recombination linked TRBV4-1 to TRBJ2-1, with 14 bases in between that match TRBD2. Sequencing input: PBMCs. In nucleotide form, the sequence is TGCGCCAGCAGCCAAGTTGACATGGGACTAGCGGGGGTAAATGAGCAGTTCTTC. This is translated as CASSQVDMGLAGVNEQFF.